Following are 27 T cell receptor beta chains from one sample sequenced in a study of Ad26.COV2.S vaccination and SARS-CoV-2 variants. Repertoires were generated with immunoSEQ multiplex PCR, while TCRdb's copy carries only in-frame clones and drops some. Among about 350,000 clones listed, roughly 91% were seen once. This sample's treatment: around 19 received Ad26.COV2.S at low or high dose, single or two shots; five or six received placebo; per-sample allocation not given. On day 63 after the first injection, vaccine and placebo recipients gave samples. The sample in question was peripheral blood, obtained in a trial of Ad26.COV2.S vaccine versus placebo. The receptors were sampled from a person aged 18 to 59 who received the Ad26.COV2.S COVID-19 vaccine or a placebo.

This chain connects TRBV5-5 to TRBJ2-1; D not resolved. This CDR3 has 15 residues. Germline CDR1 and CDR2: SGHKS and YYEKEE (reference sequence). V was pared by 4 bases and J by 0 bases, with 11 bases between. As DNA, the CDR3 is TGTGCCAGCAGCAACCATAGAGGCTCCTACAATGAGCAGTTCTTC. This gives the protein CASSNHRGSYNEQFF.

This clone has ten or more counts. The rearrangement uses TRBV6-2 or TRBV6-3 and TRBJ1-6; D is undetermined. This CDR3 is 13 amino acids long. The germline V gene has CDR1 MNHEY and CDR2 SVGEGT. V was clipped by 2 bases and J by 9 bases, with 8 bases between them. This chain's CDR3 is CASSYGESSPLHF. CDR3 sequence (DNA): TGTGCCAGCAGTTACGGGGAGTCTTCACCCCTCCACTTT.

This chain joins TRBV4-3 and TRBJ2-7; a possible D gene is TRBD2 (6 bases). The CDR3 is 14 amino acids. Germline V gives CDR1 LGHNA, CDR2 YSLEER. Trimming stripped 1 base from V and 5 bases from J, with 12 bases between. The CDR3 DNA sequence: TGCGCCAGCAGCCAAGGGGAGGTCGCCCACGAGCAGTACTTC. It translates to CASSQGEVAHEQYF.

The chain is built from TRBV5-5 and TRBJ1-5; 9 positions match TRBD1. The CDR3 totals 15 residues. Per germline, CDR1 SGHKS and CDR2 YYEKEE (reference sequence). Trimming took 2 bases from V and 7 from J; bases not matched to a gene: 7. Here the CDR3 reads CASSFTPGQGQPQHF. As DNA, the CDR3 is TGTGCCAGCAGCTTCACACCGGGACAGGGACAGCCCCAGCATTTT.

This clone showed up just a few times. The chain couples TRBV6-6 to TRBJ2-7; 9 positions match TRBD1. Unmatched junction bases numbered 11, after V lost 5 bases and J lost 6 bases. CDR1 is MNHNY, CDR2 SVGAGI, per germline (reference sequence). The CDR3 is 15 amino acids. DNA of the CDR3: TGTGCCAGCAGTCAACGAAACAGGGGGCAGGGCGAGCAGTACTTC. It specifies CASSQRNRGQGEQYF.

This clone appeared once. The chain is built from TRBV2 and TRBJ1-4; TRBD1 matches at 10 bases. CDR1 and CDR2 from the germline V gene are SNHLY and FYNNEI. This CDR3 is 14 amino acids long. J lost 6 bases, V lost 6 bases, and 4 bases had no gene match. The CDR3 sequence: CASRIGTGDEKLFF. The CDR3 DNA reads TGTGCCAGCAGGATCGGGACAGGGGATGAAAAACTGTTTTTT.

The chain couples TRBV6-5 to TRBJ1-4; tentative D call: TRBD1 (5 bases). V lost 10 bases, J lost 7 bases, and 19 bases lay in between. In germline, CDR1 is MNHEY, CDR2 SVGAGI. The CDR3 covers 14 residues. In DNA form, the CDR3 reads TGTGCCATCGCCAGGGACCGGGGGAGTGAAAAACTGTTTTTT. Its protein product is CAIARDRGSEKLFF.

The chain links TRBV7-2 to TRBJ2-1; no definite D call. Trimming cost V 1 base and J 7 bases, with 11 bases left between them. The CDR3 is 14 residues long. Germline loops: CDR1 SGHTA, CDR2 FQGNSA. The CDR3 DNA sequence: TGTGCCAGCAGCTTAGTCTCGACCGGTAATGAGCAGTTCTTC. Encoded protein: CASSLVSTGNEQFF. Supplemented by reference TRBV7-2 and TRBJ2-1, the full variable domain reads GAGVSQSPSNKVTEKGKDVELRCDPISGHTALYWYRQSLGQGLEFLIYFQGNSAPDKSGLPSDRFSAERTGGSVSTLTIQRTQQEDSAVYLCASSLVSTGNEQFFGPGTRLTVL.

The rearrangement joins TRBV6-4 to TRBJ1-2; 8 bases match TRBD1. CDR1 is MRHNA and CDR2 is SNTAGT in the germline V gene. The CDR3 is 16 residues long. Germline trimming cut 0 bases from V and 7 bases from J; bases unmatched to any gene: 10. The CDR3 protein is CASSDSFRGRARGYTF. CDR3 nucleotides: TGTGCCAGCAGTGACTCGTTCAGGGGGCGCGCCCGTGGCTACACCTTC.

This chain joins TRBV6-1 and TRBJ1-4, with 7 positions matching TRBD1. This CDR3 region has 16 residues. The J segment lost 0 bases and the V segment lost 3 bases, leaving 4 bases of the junction unmatched. Per the germline V gene, CDR1 is MNHNS and CDR2 is SASEGT. Written as DNA, the CDR3 is TGTGCCAGCAGTGAGGACAGGAGTGCAACTAATGAAAAACTGTTTTTT. Its protein is CASSEDRSATNEKLFF.

V gene TRBV15 combines with J gene TRBJ1-3; 7 nucleotides match TRBD1. V lost 9 bases and J lost 5; bases outside the gene matches: 7. Germline CDR1 is LNHNV and CDR2 is YYDKDF (reference sequence). CDR3 length: 13 amino acids. As DNA, the CDR3 is TGTGCCACTCGGGACAGAAGGCGAAACACCATATATTTT. Protein: CATRDRRRNTIYF.

This chain uses TRBV7-3 with TRBJ2-5; 7 positions match TRBD2. This CDR3 spans 16 amino acids. V shed 5 bases, J shed 5 bases, and the junction held 14 bases outside the gene matches. CDR1 and CDR2 (germline): SGHTA, FQGTGA. The CDR3 coding sequence is TGTGCCAGCAGCCTCACGGGAGGACGGAGATTGGAGACCCAGTACTTC. Amino acids: CASSLTGGRRLETQYF. Supplemented by reference TRBV7-3 and TRBJ2-5, the full variable domain reads GAGVSQTPSNKVTEKGKYVELRCDPISGHTALYWYRQSLGQGPEFLIYFQGTGAADDSGLPNDRFFAVRPEGSVSTLKIQRTERGDSAVYLCASSLTGGRRLETQYFGPGTRLLVL.

This clone was recorded a few times. Other DNA sequences within the sample encode an identical CDR3. This chain links TRBV19 with TRBJ1-1; 10 nucleotides line up with TRBD1. CDR3 size: 13 residues. Germline V gene lookup returns CDR1 LNHDA and CDR2 SQIVND (reference sequence). V lost 5 bases to trimming and J lost 5 bases; unmatched junction nucleotides: 2. The CDR3 protein is CASSRDRGTEAFF. The DNA of the CDR3 is TGTGCCAGTAGTCGGGACAGGGGTACTGAAGCTTTCTTT.

The V and J genes are TRBV21-1 and TRBJ2-7. TRBV21-1 is tagged as a pseudogene. The CDR3 totals 18 residues. CDR3 DNA: TGTGCCAGCAGCAAAGGAAAGATAGAGTGGCGCAGAACCTACGAGCAGTACTTC. Translating gives CASSKGKIEWRRTYEQYF.

The chain combines TRBV5-4 with TRBJ1-1; D is ambiguous. CDR1 and CDR2 (germline): SGHNT, YYREEE (reference sequence). This CDR3 spans 13 amino acids. V shed 2 bases and J shed 4 bases, with 9 bases lying between them. For the CDR3, the DNA is TGTGCCAGCAGCTTTGGGCAGCGCACTGAAGCTTTCTTT. The encoded protein is CASSFGQRTEAFF.

The chain combines TRBV19 with TRBJ2-1; TRBD2 is a possible D gene (5 bases). Germline lookup yields CDR1 LNHDA and CDR2 SQIVND (reference sequence). There are 14 residues in the CDR3. V lost 5 bases and J 8 bases, leaving 16 bases between the germline ends. CDR3 region: CASSPITGSDEQFF. The CDR3 DNA is TGTGCCAGTAGTCCTATTACGGGATCCGATGAGCAGTTCTTC.

This clone was counted a single time. The chain combines TRBV7-3 with TRBJ1-6; D remains ambiguous. This CDR3 is built from 16 residues. Germline V gene lookup returns CDR1 SGHTA and CDR2 FQGTGA. V dropped 0 bases and J dropped 5 bases, with 11 bases sitting between them. CDR3 nucleotides: TGTGCCAGCAGCTTAACGGCCCAGGTCGATAATTCACCCCTCCACTTT. It translates to CASSLTAQVDNSPLHF.

CDR3 in DNA: TGTGCCAGCAGCTCAAGACGGGGGGCTGGGGAGACCCAGTACTTC. Amino acids: CASSSRRGAGETQYF. The chain has TRBV11-2 and TRBJ2-5, with D possibly TRBD2 on 7 matching bases. V lost 4 bases, J lost 5 bases, and 17 bases lay in between. This CDR3 is built from 15 residues. The V gene's germline CDR1 is SGHAT and CDR2 FQNNGV.

This clone appeared once. The chain combines TRBV4-2 with TRBJ2-5, with 7 bases lining up with TRBD1. The CDR3 spans 14 residues. From germline, CDR1 is LGHNA and CDR2 YNFKEQ. V shed 6 bases, J shed 5 bases, and the junction held 9 bases outside the gene matches. The CDR3 loop is CASRRTGEWETQYF. CDR3 sequence (DNA): TGTGCCAGCAGGAGGACAGGAGAATGGGAGACCCAGTACTTC.

This rearrangement joins TRBV5-1 to TRBJ2-1; D ambiguous. The CDR3 is made up of 15 amino acids. Germline values: CDR1 SGHRS, CDR2 YFSETQ. V lost 0 bases and J lost 5, with 12 bases in between. The CDR3 region has the DNA TGCGCCAGCAGCTTGGGCAGAACGACCCACAATGAGCAGTTCTTC. It specifies CASSLGRTTHNEQFF.

The chain links TRBV7-9 to TRBJ2-5; TRBD1 agrees at 8 bases. V trimming: 1 base; J trimming: 1 base; junction bases outside the gene matches: 5. From germline, CDR1 is SEHNR and CDR2 FQNEAQ (reference sequence). This CDR3 has 16 residues. The CDR3, as DNA: TGTGCCAGCAGCTTAGGGCAGGGGGCCCGCCAAGAGACCCAGTACTTC. Amino acid sequence: CASSLGQGARQETQYF.

The chain employs TRBV19 and TRBJ2-2, with D possibly matching TRBD2 (5 bases). Germline CDR1 LNHDA, CDR2 SQIVND (reference sequence). V lost 9 bases and J lost 1, with 18 bases in between. There are 16 residues in the CDR3. CDR3 loop: CASLHLGAENTGELFF. The CDR3 region has the DNA TGTGCCAGCCTTCATCTGGGAGCGGAGAACACCGGGGAGCTGTTTTTT.

This clone has more than one count but fewer than ten. This chain joins TRBV5-4 and TRBJ2-2, with D maybe TRBD1 (5 bases). V lost 0 bases, J lost 2 bases, and 8 bases lay in between. CDR3 length: 15 residues. From germline, CDR1 is SGHNT and CDR2 YYREEE (reference sequence). The chain's CDR3 is CASSLGTTNTGELFF. The CDR3 DNA sequence: TGTGCCAGCAGCTTGGGGACAACAAACACCGGGGAGCTGTTTTTT. The variable domain in full, completed from reference TRBV5-4 and TRBJ2-2, reads ETGVTQSPTHLIKTRGQQVTLRCSSQSGHNTVSWYQQALGQGPQFIFQYYREEENGRGNFPPRFSGLQFPNYSSELNVNALELDDSALYLCASSLGTTNTGELFFGEGSRLTVL.

The V gene is TRBV12-5, the J gene TRBJ2-3; 10 positions agree with TRBD2. The CDR3 sequence is 17 residues long. Germline loops: CDR1 LGHNT, CDR2 FRNRAP. Trimming removed 3 bases from V and 5 bases from J; junction bases left unmatched: 11. CDR3 protein: CASGFSLAGASLDTQYF. The CDR3 region has the DNA TGTGCTAGTGGTTTCTCGCTAGCGGGGGCCTCCCTAGATACGCAGTATTTT.

The chain couples TRBV11-2 to TRBJ1-3, with D uncertain. Germline V gene sequence: CDR1 SGHAT, CDR2 FQNNGV. There are 16 residues in the CDR3. V was cut by 1 base and J by 4 bases, with 14 bases left in between. The CDR3 sequence: CASSLVSAAFGNTIYF. CDR3 bases: TGTGCCAGCAGCTTAGTGTCGGCAGCGTTCGGAAACACCATATATTTT.

The CDR3 DNA sequence: TGTGCCAGCCGTCTCAGTCGTAGCTATGGCTACACCTTC. This codes for CASRLSRSYGYTF. This sequence joins TRBV27 and TRBJ1-2; the D is unclear. V was clipped by 8 bases and J by 4 bases, with 14 bases between them. CDR3 length: 13 amino acids. Germline V lookup: CDR1 MNHEY, CDR2 SMNVEV (reference sequence).

This chain links TRBV19 with TRBJ2-7; 9 bases align to TRBD1. Germline trimming cut 5 bases from V and 5 bases from J; bases unmatched to any gene: 7. Germline V gene lookup returns CDR1 LNHDA and CDR2 SQIVND (reference sequence). This CDR3 spans 14 amino acids. CDR3 sequence reads: CASSFGTGLDEQYF. CDR3 sequence (DNA): TGTGCCAGTAGTTTCGGGACAGGGCTGGACGAGCAGTACTTC.